This is a list of T cell receptor beta chains from one sample in a study of OX40 agonist ivuxolimab in advanced cancers. Only in-frame clones appear in the TCRdb table, and some are missing; sequencing was by immunoSEQ multiplex PCR. The repertoire includes tens of thousands of clones, 91% of them detected once, and 4% to 5% sits in the top ten. Specimen: CD4+ or CD8+ T cells sorted from blood, collected in a trial of the OX40 agonist ivuxolimab. Source of these receptors: an adult with an advanced solid tumor such as melanoma, head and neck, liver or kidney cancer. Both conserved end residues are part of each CDR3. A D gene is named only where the DNA matches it firmly. Size tells how often a clone was seen (once, few, many) or the class of an expanded clone, and some rows leave it out.

clone size	V gene	D gene	J gene	CDR3 protein	CDR3 DNA
NA	TRBV2	NA	TRBJ2-1	CASSDQDYNEQFF	TGTGCCAGCAGTGACCAGGATTACAATGAGCAGTTCTTC
NA	TRBV4-2	TRBD2	TRBJ2-5	CASSQEAGGVQETQYF	TGTGCCAGCAGCCAAGAAGCGGGAGGGGTACAAGAGACCCAGTACTTC
NA	TRBV5-4	TRBD2	TRBJ2-1	CASSVPLAGDGNEQFF	TGTGCCAGCAGCGTCCCACTAGCGGGAGACGGGAATGAGCAGTTCTTC
once	TRBV7-2	NA	TRBJ1-3	CASSFTGQRNTIYF	TGTGCCAGCAGCTTCACGGGACAAAGAAACACCATATATTTT
NA	TRBV27	TRBD1	TRBJ1-2	CASSSDRGYGYTF	TGTGCCAGCAGTTCGGACAGGGGCTATGGCTACACCTTC
NA	TRBV11-2	NA	TRBJ1-3	CASSFNTIYF	TGTGCCAGCAGCTTTAACACCATATATTTT
NA	TRBV13	NA	TRBJ2-5	CASSLGTGKETQYF	TGTGCCAGCAGCCTTGGGACGGGGAAGGAGACCCAGTACTTC
once	TRBV18	NA	TRBJ1-1	CASSPPVRSTEAFF	TGTGCCAGCTCACCACCAGTTCGGAGCACTGAAGCTTTCTTT
NA	TRBV4-3	TRBD2	TRBJ2-2	CASSQDRLAGDTGELFF	TGCGCCAGCAGCCAAGATAGGCTAGCGGGGGATACCGGGGAGCTGTTTTTT
NA	TRBV27	NA	TRBJ2-3	CASSFGGSTDTQYF	TGTGCCAGCAGTTTTGGGGGTAGCACAGATACGCAGTATTTT
NA	TRBV2	NA	TRBJ2-1	CASSEASRTDNEQFF	TGTGCCAGCAGTGAAGCCTCCCGGACAGACAATGAGCAGTTCTTC
NA	TRBV7-9	NA	TRBJ2-1	CASSLAMGVGWDEQFF	TGTGCCAGCAGCTTAGCCATGGGGGTAGGATGGGATGAGCAGTTCTTC
NA	TRBV19	NA	TRBJ1-2	CASSILPGEAYYGYTF	TGTGCCAGTAGTATCCTGCCTGGGGAGGCTTACTATGGCTACACCTTC
NA	TRBV9	NA	TRBJ2-2	CASSPNTGELFF	TGTGCCAGCAGCCCGAACACCGGGGAGCTGTTTTTT
NA	TRBV27	TRBD2	TRBJ2-1	CASSLTGGHPKFF	TGTGCCAGCAGTTTAACGGGAGGACATCCCAAATTCTTC
NA	TRBV4-1	NA	TRBJ1-1	CASSQRGATEAFF	TGCGCCAGCAGCCAAAGGGGTGCCACTGAAGCTTTCTTT
NA	TRBV4-1	NA	TRBJ1-2	CASSQGGMYGYTF	TGCGCCAGCAGCCAGGGGGGCATGTATGGCTACACCTTC
NA	TRBV7-9	NA	TRBJ1-1	CASSFNLPNTEAFF	TGTGCCAGCAGCTTCAATCTGCCGAACACTGAAGCTTTCTTT
NA	TRBV5-5	NA	TRBJ1-2	CASSLGGRDGYTF	TGTGCCAGCAGCTTGGGAGGTCGCGATGGCTACACCTTC
once	TRBV28	NA	TRBJ1-1	CASSLQGEAFF	TGTGCCAGCAGTTTGCAGGGTGAAGCTTTCTTT
NA	TRBV4-1	NA	TRBJ2-2	CASTELGYTGELFF	TGCGCCAGCACCGAACTCGGTTACACCGGGGAGCTGTTTTTT
NA	TRBV27	NA	TRBJ1-6	CASSLREDGAGPLHF	TGTGCCAGCAGTTTAAGGGAGGATGGGGCCGGGCCCCTCCACTTT
NA	TRBV9	NA	TRBJ2-3	CASSVGIITDTQYF	TGTGCCAGCAGCGTTGGGATTATCACAGATACGCAGTATTTT
NA	TRBV5-5	TRBD1	TRBJ1-1	CASSPGQDPQAFF	TGTGCCAGCAGCCCCGGACAGGACCCTCAAGCTTTCTTT
few	TRBV7-9	NA	TRBJ2-2	CASSPPPDRTGELFF	TGTGCCAGCAGCCCACCCCCCGACAGAACCGGGGAGCTGTTTTTT
NA	TRBV25-1	TRBD2	TRBJ2-2	CASSGPGTSGINTGELFF	TGTGCCAGCAGTGGTCCCGGGACTAGCGGAATAAACACCGGGGAGCTGTTTTTT
NA	TRBV6-5	NA	TRBJ2-1	CASSYSWASDEQFF	TGTGCCAGCAGTTACTCGTGGGCTAGCGATGAGCAGTTCTTC
NA	TRBV6-5	NA	TRBJ2-7	CASRDAVNQYF	TGTGCCAGCAGGGACGCAGTTAACCAGTACTTC
NA	TRBV4-2	NA	TRBJ2-1	CASSQEGGGGNEQFF	TGTGCCAGCAGCCAAGAGGGGGGAGGGGGCAATGAGCAGTTCTTC
NA	TRBV18	NA	TRBJ1-6	CASSPQNYNSPLHF	TGTGCCAGCTCACCACAAAACTATAATTCACCCCTCCACTTT
NA	TRBV9	NA	TRBJ2-2	CASSPLRAASGELFF	TGTGCCAGCAGCCCTCTCCGGGCCGCCAGCGGGGAGCTGTTTTTT
NA	TRBV5-6	NA	TRBJ1-1	CASTRPHGKNTEAFF	TGTGCCAGCACCCGGCCCCACGGGAAGAACACTGAAGCTTTCTTT
once	TRBV7-9	NA	TRBJ1-5	CASSRTDSNQPQHF	TGTGCCAGCAGTCGGACAGATAGCAATCAGCCCCAGCATTTT
NA	TRBV2	TRBD1	TRBJ2-3	CASPDRAPDTQYF	TGTGCCAGCCCGGACAGGGCACCAGATACGCAGTATTTT
NA	TRBV9	TRBD2	TRBJ2-1	CASSGRLVAGGYNEQFF	TGTGCCAGCAGCGGCCGACTAGTTGCGGGGGGCTACAATGAGCAGTTCTTC
NA	TRBV13	NA	TRBJ2-1	CASSLGQGPEQFF	TGTGCCAGCAGCTTAGGCCAGGGCCCCGAGCAGTTCTTC
NA	TRBV28	TRBD2	TRBJ2-2	CASSFGGRTGELFF	TGTGCCAGCAGTTTTGGCGGGAGGACCGGGGAGCTGTTTTTT
NA	TRBV11-2	NA	TRBJ2-7	CASSPVGGTYEQYF	TGTGCCAGCAGCCCCGTAGGTGGGACCTACGAGCAGTACTTC
NA	TRBV28	NA	TRBJ2-7	CASSPFGGSGVSYEQYF	TGTGCCAGCAGTCCCTTCGGGGGTAGCGGTGTTTCCTACGAGCAGTACTTC
NA	TRBV7-3	NA	TRBJ2-3	CASSWSYSSTDTQYF	TGTGCCAGCAGCTGGAGTTACTCTAGCACAGATACGCAGTATTTT
NA	TRBV7-6	NA	TRBJ2-1	CASSFKGGPTNEQFF	TGTGCCAGCAGCTTTAAAGGAGGGCCCACCAATGAGCAGTTCTTC
NA	TRBV14	TRBD2	TRBJ2-3	CASSQDLLAGAADTQYF	TGTGCCAGCAGCCAAGATCTACTAGCGGGAGCCGCAGATACGCAGTATTTT
NA	TRBV6-5	NA	TRBJ1-1	CASSYVPERNTEAFF	TGTGCCAGCAGTTACGTCCCAGAGAGGAACACTGAAGCTTTCTTT
NA	TRBV7-6	NA	TRBJ2-3	CASSFGGGGDTQYF	TGTGCCAGCAGCTTTGGGGGTGGGGGAGATACGCAGTATTTT
NA	TRBV30	NA	TRBJ1-1	CAWRQGPTEAFF	TGTGCCTGGCGTCAGGGGCCCACTGAAGCTTTCTTT
NA	TRBV27	NA	TRBJ2-1	CASSLLGGRVYEQFF	TGTGCCAGCAGTTTATTGGGGGGCCGAGTGTATGAGCAGTTCTTC
once	TRBV7-9	TRBD2	TRBJ2-7	CASSSGTSGSSYEQYF	TGTGCCAGCAGCTCCGGGACTAGCGGGAGCTCCTACGAGCAGTACTTC
NA	TRBV28	NA	TRBJ1-5	CASSQDRINQPQHF	TGTGCCAGCAGCCAGGACAGAATCAATCAGCCCCAGCATTTT
NA	TRBV7-3	NA	TRBJ1-1	CASSLSVGQLTEAFF	TGTGCCAGCAGCTTATCGGTCGGACAGCTCACTGAAGCTTTCTTT
NA	TRBV27	TRBD1	TRBJ2-2	CASSVTGDLTGELFF	TGTGCCAGCAGTGTTACAGGGGATCTCACCGGGGAGCTGTTTTTT
NA	TRBV19	NA	TRBJ1-5	CASSYWGGSNQPQHF	TGTGCCAGTAGTTACTGGGGAGGTAGCAATCAGCCCCAGCATTTT
NA	TRBV4-1	NA	TRBJ2-2	CASSEDGNTGELFF	TGCGCCAGCAGCGAGGACGGAAACACCGGGGAGCTGTTTTTT
NA	TRBV11-3	NA	TRBJ2-1	CASSSRPGEQFF	TGTGCCAGCAGCTCCCGGCCGGGTGAGCAGTTCTTC
NA	TRBV13	NA	TRBJ2-7	CASSLSGVSYEQYF	TGTGCCAGCAGCTTATCAGGAGTCTCCTACGAGCAGTACTTC
NA	TRBV19	TRBD1	TRBJ2-6	CASSILGQGASGANVLTF	TGTGCCAGTAGTATTTTAGGACAGGGGGCTTCTGGGGCCAACGTCCTGACTTTC